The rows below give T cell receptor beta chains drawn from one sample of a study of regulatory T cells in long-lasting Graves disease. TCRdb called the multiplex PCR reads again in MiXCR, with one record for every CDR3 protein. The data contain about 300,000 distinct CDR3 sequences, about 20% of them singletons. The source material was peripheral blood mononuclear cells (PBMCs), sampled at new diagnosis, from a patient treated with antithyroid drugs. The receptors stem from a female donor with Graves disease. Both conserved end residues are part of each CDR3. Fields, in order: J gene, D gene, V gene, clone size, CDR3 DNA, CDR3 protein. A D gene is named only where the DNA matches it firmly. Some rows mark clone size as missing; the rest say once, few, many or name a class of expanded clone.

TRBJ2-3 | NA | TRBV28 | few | TGTGCCAGCAGTTGGACCCCTGATGAAGATACGCAGTATTTT | CASSWTPDEDTQYF
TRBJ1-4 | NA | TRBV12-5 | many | TGTGCTAGTGGGCCGGGACACTCGGAAGAAAAACTGTTTTTT | CASGPGHSEEKLFF
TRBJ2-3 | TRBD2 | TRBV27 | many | TGTGCCAGCAGCCGAATAGCGGGAGAGGGCACAGATACGCAGTATTTT | CASSRIAGEGTDTQYF
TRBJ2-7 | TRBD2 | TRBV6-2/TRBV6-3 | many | TGTGCCTGTCGGACTAGCGGCTACGAGCAGTACTTC | CACRTSGYEQYF
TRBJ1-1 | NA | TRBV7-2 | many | TGTGCCAGCACCTCCGCGAGGGGTGGTCTTTTGAACACTGAAGCTTTCTTT | CASTSARGGLLNTEAFF
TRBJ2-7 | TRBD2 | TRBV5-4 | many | TGTGCCAGCAGTGATGGCGGGAGATCCTACGAGCAGTACTTC | CASSDGGRSYEQYF
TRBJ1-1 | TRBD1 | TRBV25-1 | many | TGTGCCAGCTCCGGGACAGTCCTTGAAGCTTTCTTT | CASSGTVLEAFF
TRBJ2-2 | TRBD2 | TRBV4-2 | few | TGTGCCAGCAGCCGGACTAGCGGGACTGTCGGGGAGCTGTTTTTT | CASSRTSGTVGELFF
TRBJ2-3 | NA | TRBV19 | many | TGTGCCAGTAACAACCGGGGGCAGCGGATCACAGATACGCAGTATTTT | CASNNRGQRITDTQYF
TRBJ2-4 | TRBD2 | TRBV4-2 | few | TGTGCCAGCAGCCATCTACCGGGACTAGCGGGAGGACAAGCCAAAAACATTCAGTACTTC | CASSHLPGLAGGQAKNIQYF
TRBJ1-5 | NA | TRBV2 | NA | TGTGCCAGCAGCTACCGTCAGCCAGGAAATCAGCCCCAGCATTTT | CASSYRQPGNQPQHF
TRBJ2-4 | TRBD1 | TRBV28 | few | TGTGCCAGCAGTTCTCTTTTCGAGACAGGGGTAAGAAACATTCAGTACTTC | CASSSLFETGVRNIQYF
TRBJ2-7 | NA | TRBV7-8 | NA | TGTGCCAGCAGCATCGGACCTCAGGGCCCCTACGAGCAGTACTTC | CASSIGPQGPYEQYF
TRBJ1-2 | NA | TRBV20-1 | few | TGCAGTGCTAGAGAGAGCATGTCTGGCTACACCTTC | CSARESMSGYTF
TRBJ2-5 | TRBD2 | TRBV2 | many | TGTGCCAGCAGTACCTGGACTAGCGAGACCCAGTACTTC | CASSTWTSETQYF
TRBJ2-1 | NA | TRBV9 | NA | TGTGCCAGCAGCGTAGGGGGAAACGGGAGAAGTTCCTACAATGAGCAGTTCTTC | CASSVGGNGRSSYNEQFF
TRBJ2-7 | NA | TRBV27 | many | TGTGCCAGCAGTTTACAGGGCGGGCAATCCTACGAGCAGTACTTC | CASSLQGGQSYEQYF
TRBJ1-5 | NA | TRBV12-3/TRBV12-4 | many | TGTGCCAGCAGTTTTGGTGACTTGCTCAATCAGCCCCAGCATTTT | CASSFGDLLNQPQHF
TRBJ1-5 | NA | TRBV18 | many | TGTGCCAGCTCACCAGGGTTGAGCAATCAGCCCCAGCATTTT | CASSPGLSNQPQHF
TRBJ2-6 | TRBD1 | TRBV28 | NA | TGTGCCAGCAGTTCACCGGGACAGGGGGCGACTGGGGCCAACGTCCTGACTTTC | CASSSPGQGATGANVLTF
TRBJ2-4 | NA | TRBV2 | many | TGTGCCAGCAGGGGACGTTTGAGGGCCAAAAACATTCAGTACTTC | CASRGRLRAKNIQYF
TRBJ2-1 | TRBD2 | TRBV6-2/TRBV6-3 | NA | TGTGCCAGCACGGACCCGGGACTAGCGGGATTCAATGAGCAGTTCTTC | CASTDPGLAGFNEQFF
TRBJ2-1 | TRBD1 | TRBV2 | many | TGTGCCAGCAGTGAGGAGGGGACAGGGGTTAATGAGCAGTTCTTC | CASSEEGTGVNEQFF
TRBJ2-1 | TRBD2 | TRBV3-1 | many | TGTGCCAGCAGCCAAGATTCGGGACTAGGTATGAGTGAGCAGTTCTTC | CASSQDSGLGMSEQFF
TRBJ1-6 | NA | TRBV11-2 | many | TGTGCCAGCAGCTTAGGACAGGAGCCGAATTCACCCCTCCACTTT | CASSLGQEPNSPLHF
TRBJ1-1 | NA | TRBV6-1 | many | TGTGCCAGCACCTTCGACCCACCGGTGATGGCTGAAGCTTTCTTT | CASTFDPPVMAEAFF